These T cell receptor beta chains were read from a single sample in a study of blood T cell repertoires in COVID-19. Measured with immunoSEQ multiplex PCR; TCRdb has only the in-frame clones, and not every one. The data show approximately 250,000 clones, with around 84% seen just once and approximately 4.5% held by the top ten. The sample was PBMCs or T cells enriched from blood (not recorded which). Receptors were obtained from a man aged 30 to 39 with acute COVID-19. The CDR3 runs from the conserved cysteine through the conserved F or W. Fields, in order: J gene, V gene, D gene, CDR3 protein. D genes are given only for firm matches.

TRBJ1-3	TRBV5-8	-	CASSFPDTGNTIYF
TRBJ2-1	TRBV3-1/TRBV3-2	-	CASSQEPWSEQFF
TRBJ1-1	TRBV5-1	TRBD1	CASSSLDRGRTEAFF
TRBJ1-1	TRBV7-9	TRBD1	CASSLVGTGTTEAFF
TRBJ2-3	TRBV5-1	TRBD2	CASSLGLAGGTSTDTQYF
TRBJ1-6	TRBV2	-	CASSLRFSNSPLHF
TRBJ2-1	TRBV28	-	CASSPFPGGQFF
TRBJ1-4	TRBV27	TRBD1	CASSEIDRGNEKLFF
TRBJ2-1	TRBV27	-	CASSRDFSYNEQFF
TRBJ2-5	TRBV18	-	CASSPSGQGETQYF
TRBJ1-5	TRBV10-2	-	CASSSGGSGNQPQHF
TRBJ1-5	TRBV5-1	-	CASSLAGPGQPQHF
TRBJ1-1	TRBV28	TRBD1	CASSPVPGQDRLNTEAFF
TRBJ1-1	TRBV11-3	-	CASSLGLRDTEAFF
TRBJ1-5	TRBV6-5	TRBD1	CASGPGQGIAQPQHF
TRBJ2-3	TRBV11-3	TRBD2	CASSLRSGGADTQYF
TRBJ2-2	TRBV7-6	-	CASIWGLHSNTGELFF
TRBJ1-3	TRBV10-3	TRBD1	CAISEPGQGMLGNTIYF
TRBJ1-1	TRBV30	-	CAWSRLTGNTEAFF
TRBJ2-3	TRBV6-4	-	CATGTGDTQYF
TRBJ1-2	TRBV28	-	CASSLRQGLGYTF
TRBJ1-2	TRBV29-1	-	CSVGGMSNGYGYTF